These T cell receptor beta chains were read from a single sample in a study of blood T cell repertoires in COVID-19. Some clones are missing from TCRdb's copy, which holds only in-frame ones; the method was immunoSEQ multiplex PCR. The profile shows some 29,000 clones, around three quarters of them singletons. The sample taken for sequencing was peripheral blood. The receptors come from a man in his 70s with acute or convalescent COVID-19. CDR3s include the opening cysteine and the closing phenylalanine or tryptophan. The D gene is left open where the match is weak. The size field is filled for only some rows; it gives once, few, many or a size class.

cdr3_nt,cdr3_aa,clone_size,j_call,v_call,d_call
TGTGCCAGCAGCTTAAGGACTAGCGGGGGGGGCGCCTACAATGAGCAGTTCTTC,CASSLRTSGGGAYNEQFF,.,TRBJ2-1,TRBV7-2,TRBD2
TGTGCCAGCAGCTTAGCGCTGCGTTACTCTGGAAACACCATATATTTT,CASSLALRYSGNTIYF,.,TRBJ1-3,TRBV7-9,.
TGTGCCAGCAGCGTAGGTAGCGCCGGGGGGACCCAGTACTTC,CASSVGSAGGTQYF,.,TRBJ2-5,TRBV9,.
TGTGCCAGCAGCCGACAGGAATATGGCTACACCTTC,CASSRQEYGYTF,.,TRBJ1-2,TRBV7-2,.
TGTGCCAGCAGTTACGAGTTAAACTACGAGCAGTACTTC,CASSYELNYEQYF,.,TRBJ2-7,TRBV6-6,.
TGTGCCAGTATCGGGAGACGGGGAGGGACCTGGGAGCAGTACTTC,CASIGRRGGTWEQYF,.,TRBJ2-7,TRBV19,TRBD2
TGCGCCAGCAGCCAATATACAGGGTCTGGGGCCAACGTCCTGACTTTC,CASSQYTGSGANVLTF,.,TRBJ2-6,TRBV4-3,.
TGTGCCACCCCCCCGGGACAGGGGCGGGAGACCCAGTACTTC,CATPPGQGRETQYF,.,TRBJ2-5,TRBV2,TRBD1
TGTGCCAGCAGTACGACTAGCGGAGCCTACAATGAGCAGTTCTTC,CASSTTSGAYNEQFF,.,TRBJ2-1,TRBV5-4,TRBD2
TGTGCCAGCAGCTTGGATCTTAGCAATCAGCCCCAGCATTTT,CASSLDLSNQPQHF,.,TRBJ1-5,TRBV5-8,.
TGTGCCTGGACAGGGAAGTTTTCACCCCTCCACTTT,CAWTGKFSPLHF,.,TRBJ1-6,TRBV30,.
TGTGCCAGCAGCCAAGAGACAGGGTCGAACACCGGGGAGCTGTTTTTT,CASSQETGSNTGELFF,.,TRBJ2-2,TRBV4-2,TRBD1
TGTGCCAGCTCACCACAGGGACTCTCGAACACCGGGGAGCTGTTTTTT,CASSPQGLSNTGELFF,.,TRBJ2-2,TRBV18,.
TGTGCCAGCAGCCAAAATACCAGGGGTTATTCACCCCTCCACTTT,CASSQNTRGYSPLHF,.,TRBJ1-6,TRBV3-1/TRBV3-2,.
TGTGCCAGTAACAGGGGGGCTGGCACAGATACGCAGTATTTT,CASNRGAGTDTQYF,.,TRBJ2-3,TRBV19,TRBD1
TGTGCCAGCAGCTTTGGCCGAATGGGGGGAGGCACTGAAGCTTTCTTT,CASSFGRMGGGTEAFF,.,TRBJ1-1,TRBV13,.
TGCGCCAGCAGCACTGGACAGCCTCCCTACGAGCAGTACTTC,CASSTGQPPYEQYF,once,TRBJ2-7,TRBV5-1,.
TGTGCCACCAGTGAGGGGCGCTCTGGAAACACCATATATTTT,CATSEGRSGNTIYF,.,TRBJ1-3,TRBV24-1,.
TGTGCCAGCAGCTCGGGGATCCTCGAGACCCAGTACTTC,CASSSGILETQYF,.,TRBJ2-5,TRBV7-2,.
TGTGCCAGCAGTTCCCCCGGGAATGAGCAGTTCTTC,CASSSPGNEQFF,.,TRBJ2-1,TRBV28,.
TGTGCCAGCAGACAGAACAATTCACCCCTCCACTTT,CASRQNNSPLHF,once,TRBJ1-6,TRBV6-5,.
TGCGCCAGCAGCCAACAACACGGGACAGGGGGCATGAACACTGAAGCTTTCTTT,CASSQQHGTGGMNTEAFF,.,TRBJ1-1,TRBV4-3,TRBD1
TGTGCCAGCAGCCAAATCGCCTTACCAGGCTACGAGCAGTACTTC,CASSQIALPGYEQYF,.,TRBJ2-7,TRBV7-2,.
TGCAGCGTCATGGCAGGGGCTAATTCACCCCTCCACTTT,CSVMAGANSPLHF,.,TRBJ1-6,TRBV29-1,.
TGTGCCACCAGCAGAGATGGGGGCCTAGCGGGCCGCAATGAGCAGTTCTTC,CATSRDGGLAGRNEQFF,.,TRBJ2-1,TRBV15,TRBD2
TGTGCCAGCAGCAGAGTCGGGAGGGACACTGAAGCTTTCTTT,CASSRVGRDTEAFF,once,TRBJ1-1,TRBV5-5,.
TGTGCCACCAGTGAAACCGGGACTCATAATGAGCAGTTCTTC,CATSETGTHNEQFF,.,TRBJ2-1,TRBV24-1,.
TGTGCCAGCAGCCAGGGGAGCGGGGGGGCCTCAGATACGCAGTATTTT,CASSQGSGGASDTQYF,.,TRBJ2-3,TRBV4-2,TRBD2
TGTGCCAGCAGCTCCACTGGGGCCAACGTCCTGACTTTC,CASSSTGANVLTF,.,TRBJ2-6,TRBV7-9,.
TGTGCCAGCAGTCCCAGACAAGGCCTTCAGCCCCAGCATTTT,CASSPRQGLQPQHF,once,TRBJ1-5,TRBV28,.
TGTGCCAGCAGGGCAGGGAGGAGCACAGATACGCAGTATTTT,CASRAGRSTDTQYF,.,TRBJ2-3,TRBV28,.
TGTGCCAGCAGCTTAGGCAGGAAAGAGACCCAGTACTTC,CASSLGRKETQYF,.,TRBJ2-5,TRBV7-2,.
TGTGCCAGCATTAGCGGGGCTGCGAACACCGGGGAGCTGTTTTTT,CASISGAANTGELFF,.,TRBJ2-2,TRBV28,TRBD2
TGTGCCAGCAGTTACTCGCACAGAGCTAACTATGGCTACACCTTC,CASSYSHRANYGYTF,.,TRBJ1-2,TRBV6-2/TRBV6-3,.
TGTGCCAGCAGTCCTCAGACAGGGGGCGGAGATGAGCAGTTCTTC,CASSPQTGGGDEQFF,.,TRBJ2-1,TRBV28,TRBD1
TGTGCCACCACCGGGACATCCACCGGGGAGCTGTTTTTT,CATTGTSTGELFF,.,TRBJ2-2,TRBV24-1,.
TGCGCCAGCAGCTCTGGAGGGCCGGGTGAGACCCAGTACTTC,CASSSGGPGETQYF,few,TRBJ2-5,TRBV5-1,.
TGTGCCAGCTCACCCCCGGGTGGCAATGAGCAGTTCTTC,CASSPPGGNEQFF,.,TRBJ2-1,TRBV18,.
TGTGCCAGCAGCTTAGCGGGAGTGAGCTCCTACGAGCAGTACTTC,CASSLAGVSSYEQYF,.,TRBJ2-7,TRBV7-2,.
TGTGCCAGCAGCTTGTACAGGGAATATCTAGGTGGCTACACCTTC,CASSLYREYLGGYTF,.,TRBJ1-2,TRBV5-8,.
TGTGCCAGCAGCCAAGAAATCAGTGGGGCCAACGTCCTGACTTTC,CASSQEISGANVLTF,.,TRBJ2-6,TRBV14,.
TGTGCCAGCAGCTTTGGTGACTACCGGGGCACAGATACGCAGTATTTT,CASSFGDYRGTDTQYF,.,TRBJ2-3,TRBV5-5,.
TGTGCCAGCAGCGGAATTAGCGGGGGCCCAGATACGCAGTATTTT,CASSGISGGPDTQYF,.,TRBJ2-3,TRBV9,TRBD2
TGTGCCAGCAGTTACGTCAGGGGCCCACGGGAGCTGTTTTTT,CASSYVRGPRELFF,few,TRBJ2-2,TRBV6-2/TRBV6-3,.
TGTGCCAGCAGTGAAGCGCGTAGGAGGGTGCGCACTGAAGCTTTCTTT,CASSEARRRVRTEAFF,.,TRBJ1-1,TRBV6-1,.
TGTGCCAGCAGTTACGGGGACACACATGGCTACACCTTC,CASSYGDTHGYTF,.,TRBJ1-2,TRBV6-5,.
TGTGCCAGCAGACCGACAGGGAGGACTGAAGCTTTCTTT,CASRPTGRTEAFF,.,TRBJ1-1,TRBV12-3/TRBV12-4,TRBD1
TGTGCCAGCAGCCAAGGGGCAGGTATGAGCTCCTACAATGAGCAGTTCTTC,CASSQGAGMSSYNEQFF,.,TRBJ2-1,TRBV4-2,.
TGTGCCAGCAGCTTAGGGAGCGGATATTGGGGCAATGAGCAGTTCTTC,CASSLGSGYWGNEQFF,once,TRBJ2-1,TRBV7-2,.
TGTGCCAGCTCACCGCAGGGGCCCGGGACAGGCGTGGGGGAGCAGTACTTC,CASSPQGPGTGVGEQYF,.,TRBJ2-7,TRBV18,TRBD1
TGTGCCAGCAGCCAAGATGGGACATGGGCTAGCGGGAGTAACGAGCAGTACTTC,CASSQDGTWASGSNEQYF,.,TRBJ2-7,TRBV3-1/TRBV3-2,TRBD2
TGTGCCAGCACCGAGAGTAGGGGCTCTGGAAACACCATATATTTT,CASTESRGSGNTIYF,.,TRBJ1-3,TRBV6-5,.
TGTGCCAGCAGTTTGGGCCCGGCGAACTATGGCTACACCTTC,CASSLGPANYGYTF,few,TRBJ1-2,TRBV28,.